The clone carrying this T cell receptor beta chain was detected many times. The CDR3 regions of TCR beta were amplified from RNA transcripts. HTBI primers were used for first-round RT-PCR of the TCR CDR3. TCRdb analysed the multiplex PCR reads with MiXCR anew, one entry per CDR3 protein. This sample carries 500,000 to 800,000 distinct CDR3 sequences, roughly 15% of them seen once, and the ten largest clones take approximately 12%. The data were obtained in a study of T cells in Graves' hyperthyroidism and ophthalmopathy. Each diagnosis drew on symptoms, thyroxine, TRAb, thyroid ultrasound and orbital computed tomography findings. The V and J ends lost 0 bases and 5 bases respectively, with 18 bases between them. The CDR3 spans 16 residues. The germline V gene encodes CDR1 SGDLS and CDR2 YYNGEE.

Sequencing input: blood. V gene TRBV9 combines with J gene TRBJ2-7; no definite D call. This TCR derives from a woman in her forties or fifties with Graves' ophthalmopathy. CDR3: CASSVASLSENHEQYF. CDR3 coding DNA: TGTGCCAGCAGCGTAGCTTCACTCTCAGAGAATCACGAGCAGTACTTC. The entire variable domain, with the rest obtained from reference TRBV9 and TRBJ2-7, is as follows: DSGVTQTPKHLITATGQRVTLRCSPRSGDLSVYWYQQSLDQGLQFLIQYYNGEERAKGNILERFSAQQFPDLHSELNLSSLELGDSALYFCASSVASLSENHEQYFGPGTRLTVT.